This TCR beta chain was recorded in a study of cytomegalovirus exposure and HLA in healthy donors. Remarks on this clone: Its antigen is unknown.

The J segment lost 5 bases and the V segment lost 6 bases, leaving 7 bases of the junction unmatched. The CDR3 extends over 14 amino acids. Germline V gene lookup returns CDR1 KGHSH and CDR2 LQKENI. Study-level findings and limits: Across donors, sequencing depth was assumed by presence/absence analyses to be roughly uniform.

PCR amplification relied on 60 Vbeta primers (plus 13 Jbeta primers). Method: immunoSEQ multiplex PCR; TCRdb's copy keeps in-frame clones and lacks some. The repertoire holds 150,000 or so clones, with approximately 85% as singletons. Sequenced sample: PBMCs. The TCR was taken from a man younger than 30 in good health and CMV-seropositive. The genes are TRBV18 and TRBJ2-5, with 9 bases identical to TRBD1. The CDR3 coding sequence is TGTGCCAGCTCGCTCTTTGACAGGGGGGAGACCCAGTACTTC. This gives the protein CASSLFDRGETQYF.